This T cell receptor (beta chain) emerged from a study of beta chain features in type 1 diabetes. Study in general: Patients looked much like healthy donors when it came to age, gender and cell yields. Study-level findings and limits: A greater similarity of naive, central memory and Treg TCRB repertoires was seen among patients than among healthy donors.

As every portion of the isolated RNA was reverse transcribed, the sequencing read expressed TCRB transcripts. Libraries were prepared by immunoSEQ multiplex PCR; TCRdb keeps only in-frame clonotypes and omits some of them. The table records 310,000 or so clones, approximately 9.9% of them present only once. There are a few counts of this clone. Its target is not known. This CDR3 is built from 13 residues. V shed 5 bases, J shed 6 bases, and the junction held 1 base outside the gene matches. Germline V gene lookup returns CDR1 SGHTA and CDR2 FQGNSA. Sequences were obtained from naive CD4+ T cells from blood. This chain links TRBV7-2 with TRBJ1-4; 9 positions agree with TRBD1. The receptor's source is a woman aged 25 to 39 in good health. CDR3 nucleotides: TGTGCCAGCAGCCGACAGGGGGATGAAAAACTGTTTTTT. This translates into CASSRQGDEKLFF.